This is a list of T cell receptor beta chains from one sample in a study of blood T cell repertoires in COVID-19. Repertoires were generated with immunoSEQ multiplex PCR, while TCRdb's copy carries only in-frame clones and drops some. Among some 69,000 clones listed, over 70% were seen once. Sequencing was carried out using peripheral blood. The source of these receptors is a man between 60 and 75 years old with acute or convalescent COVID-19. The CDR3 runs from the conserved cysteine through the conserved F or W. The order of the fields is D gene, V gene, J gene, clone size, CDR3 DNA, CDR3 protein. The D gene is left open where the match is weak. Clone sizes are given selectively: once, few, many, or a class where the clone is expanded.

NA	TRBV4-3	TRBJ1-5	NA	TGCGCCAGCAGCCAAGACCCGGGGGTGAGCAATCAGCCCCAGCATTTT	CASSQDPGVSNQPQHF
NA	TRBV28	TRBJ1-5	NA	TGTGCCAGCAGTTTGTCCAGGCAAAGCAATCAGCCCCAGCATTTT	CASSLSRQSNQPQHF
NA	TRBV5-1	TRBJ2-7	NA	TGCGCCAGCAGCTTGGCCGGGACACCTTACGAGCAGTACTTC	CASSLAGTPYEQYF
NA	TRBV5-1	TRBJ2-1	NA	TGCGCCAGCAGCACAGCAGGGGGGCCCTACAATGAGCAGTTCTTC	CASSTAGGPYNEQFF
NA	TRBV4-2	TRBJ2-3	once	TGTGCCAGCAGCCAAGAAGGAGCAGGCCGGAGGGGTGTCGTATATACGCAGTATTTT	CASSQEGAGRRGVVYTQYF
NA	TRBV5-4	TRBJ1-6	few	TGTGCCAGCAGCCTCCGGGAAACAGGGTATTCACCCCTCCACTTT	CASSLRETGYSPLHF
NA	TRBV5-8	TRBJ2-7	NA	TGTGCCAGCAGCGTGGGACACGTAACGATCTACGAGCAGTACTTC	CASSVGHVTIYEQYF
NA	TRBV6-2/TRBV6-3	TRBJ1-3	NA	TGTGCCAGCAGTTACCTGGACAAGGGAAACTTAAACACCATATATTTT	CASSYLDKGNLNTIYF
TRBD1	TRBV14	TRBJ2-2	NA	TGTGCCAGCAGCCAAGCCCCGGGACAGGGTCCCACCGGGGAGCTGTTTTTT	CASSQAPGQGPTGELFF
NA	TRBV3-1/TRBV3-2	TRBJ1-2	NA	TGTGCCAGCAGCCAAGAATCAGGGACACCCAAGTTAAACTATGGCTACACCTTC	CASSQESGTPKLNYGYTF
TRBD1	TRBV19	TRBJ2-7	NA	TGTGCCAGTAGTATTCAGGCAGGGGGTCGGTACGAGCAGTACTTC	CASSIQAGGRYEQYF
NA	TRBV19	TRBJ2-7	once	TGTGCCAGTAGGTCCTCCGGGGCGGGGTACGAGCAGTACTTC	CASRSSGAGYEQYF
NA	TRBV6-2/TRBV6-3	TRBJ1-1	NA	TGTGCCAGCAGTTGGGTAGGGGCGAACACTGAAGCTTTCTTT	CASSWVGANTEAFF
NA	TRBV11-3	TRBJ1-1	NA	TGTGCCAGCAGCTTCGGACGGGGCACTGAAGCTTTCTTT	CASSFGRGTEAFF
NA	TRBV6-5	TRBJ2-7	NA	TGTGCCAGCAGCAGGGGTACCTACGAGCAGTACTTC	CASSRGTYEQYF
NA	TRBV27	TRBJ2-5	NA	TGTGCCAGCAGTTTACACCCCAGACAGGCCCAAGAGACCCAGTACTTC	CASSLHPRQAQETQYF
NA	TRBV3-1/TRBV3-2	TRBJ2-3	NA	TGTGCCAGCAGCTTTGGACAAAACGGAGATACGCAGTATTTT	CASSFGQNGDTQYF
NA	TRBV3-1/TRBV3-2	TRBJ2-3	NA	TGTGCCAGCAGCCAAGAACTGGCAGGGTTAGGCACAGATACGCAGTATTTT	CASSQELAGLGTDTQYF
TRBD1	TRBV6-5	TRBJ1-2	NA	TGTGCCAGCAGCTTGGGACAGCGCTATGGCTACACCTTC	CASSLGQRYGYTF
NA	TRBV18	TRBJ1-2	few	TGTGCCAGCTCACCAGCCACAACCGACTATGGCTACACCTTC	CASSPATTDYGYTF
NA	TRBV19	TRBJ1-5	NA	TGTGCCAGTAGTATAGTAGGCAGGGGTGATCAGCCCCAGCATTTT	CASSIVGRGDQPQHF
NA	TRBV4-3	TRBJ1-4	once	TGCGCCAGCAGCCCAGGAACGGGGACAACTAATGAAAAACTGTTTTTT	CASSPGTGTTNEKLFF
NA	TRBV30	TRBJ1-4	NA	TGTGCCTGGATCCCGTCGGGTCGGCCTGAAAAACTGTTTTTT	CAWIPSGRPEKLFF
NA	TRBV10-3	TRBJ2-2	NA	TGTGCCATCGAGAATGAGAGGGCCGACACCGGGGAGCTGTTTTTT	CAIENERADTGELFF
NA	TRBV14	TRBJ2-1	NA	TGTGCCAGCAGCCTCCATTGGGAGATTTCCTACAATGAGCAGTTCTTC	CASSLHWEISYNEQFF
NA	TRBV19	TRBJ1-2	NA	TGTGCCAGTAGTATGTTCGGGAATGGCTACACCTTC	CASSMFGNGYTF
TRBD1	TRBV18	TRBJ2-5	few	TGTGCCAGCTCACAGGGACAGGGGACCGAAGAGACCCAGTACTTC	CASSQGQGTEETQYF
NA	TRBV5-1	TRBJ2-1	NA	TGCGCCAGCCGCCCCGGGGAGCCGCACAATGAGCAGTTCTTC	CASRPGEPHNEQFF
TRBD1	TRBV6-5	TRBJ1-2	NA	TGTGCCAGCAGACGCCCCGGACAGGGAAACTATGGCTACACCTTC	CASRRPGQGNYGYTF
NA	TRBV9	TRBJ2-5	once	TGTGCCAGCAGCGTCAGACAGGACCAAGAGACCCAGTACTTC	CASSVRQDQETQYF
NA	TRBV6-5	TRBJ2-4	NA	TGTGCCAGCAGACCTGGCGGGCTTACCAAAAACATTCAGTACTTC	CASRPGGLTKNIQYF
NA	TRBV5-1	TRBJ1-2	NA	TGCGCCAGCAGCGTAAACAGGGATAGCTACACCTTC	CASSVNRDSYTF
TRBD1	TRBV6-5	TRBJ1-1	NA	TGTGCCAGCAGCCAAGGGGGCCAGGCTACTCTCGGACCTTTCTTT	CASSQGGQATLGPFF
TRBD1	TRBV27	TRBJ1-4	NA	TGTGCCAGCAGTTCCGACCCCTTTGGGACAGCTTCAACTAATGAAAAACTGTTTTTT	CASSSDPFGTASTNEKLFF
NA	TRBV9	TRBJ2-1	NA	TGTGCCAGCAGCGTAGAGGGACTTCCGTCCTCCTACAATGAGCAGTTCTTC	CASSVEGLPSSYNEQFF
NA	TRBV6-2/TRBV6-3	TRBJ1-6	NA	TGTGCCAGCAGGCCTATCCAGAATTCACCCCTCCACTTT	CASRPIQNSPLHF
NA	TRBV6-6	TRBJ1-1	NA	TGTGCCAGCAGTTACTCGACTCTTCGCATGAACACTGAAGCTTTCTTT	CASSYSTLRMNTEAFF
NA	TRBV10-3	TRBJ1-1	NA	TGTGCCATCAGTGAGACAGGGTCGGACACTGAAGCTTTCTTT	CAISETGSDTEAFF
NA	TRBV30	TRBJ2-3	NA	TGTGCCTGGAGTGTACCTCACGCTGGCAGGGGCAACACAGATACGCAGTATTTT	CAWSVPHAGRGNTDTQYF
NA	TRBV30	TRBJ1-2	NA	TGTGCCTGGAGTGCCTCTAACTATGGCTACACCTTC	CAWSASNYGYTF
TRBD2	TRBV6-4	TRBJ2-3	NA	TGTGCCAGCAGTGAAGAGCGGGGGTCCCGAGTTACGCAGTATTTT	CASSEERGSRVTQYF
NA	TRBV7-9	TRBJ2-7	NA	TGTGCCAGCAGCCCGACAGGGACTTACGAGCAGTACTTC	CASSPTGTYEQYF
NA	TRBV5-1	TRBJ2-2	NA	TGCGCCAGCAGCCACACCGGGACTCCAAACACCGGGGAGCTGTTTTTT	CASSHTGTPNTGELFF
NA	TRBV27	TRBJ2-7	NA	TGTGCCAGCAGTTTTAGTCCCCGAGGGTACTACGAGCAGTACTTC	CASSFSPRGYYEQYF
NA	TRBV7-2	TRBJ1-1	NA	TGTGCCAGCAGCCGCTTAGGGAGGGGGGCTACTGAAGCTTTCTTT	CASSRLGRGATEAFF
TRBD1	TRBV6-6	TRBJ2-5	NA	TGTGCCAGCAGGCGCACCTCGGGACAGTCCCAAGAGACCCAGTACTTC	CASRRTSGQSQETQYF
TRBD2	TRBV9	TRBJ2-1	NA	TGTGCCAGCAGCGTAGTAGCGGGGACCCCCAATGAGCAGTTCTTC	CASSVVAGTPNEQFF
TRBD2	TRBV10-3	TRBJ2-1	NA	TGTGCCATCAGTGGATTAGCGGGGGACTACTACAATGAGCAGTTCTTC	CAISGLAGDYYNEQFF
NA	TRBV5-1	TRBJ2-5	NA	TGCGCCAGCAGCTTGTACTATCAAGAGACCCAGTACTTC	CASSLYYQETQYF
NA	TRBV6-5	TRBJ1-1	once	TGTGCCAGCTTTCCTTCGGGAAACACTGAAGCTTTCTTT	CASFPSGNTEAFF
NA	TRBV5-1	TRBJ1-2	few	TGCGCCAGCAGCTTGGACAGTAACTATGGCTACACCTTC	CASSLDSNYGYTF
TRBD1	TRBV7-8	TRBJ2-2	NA	TGTGCCAGCAGCGACAGGGGAGGAACCGGGGAGCTGTTTTTT	CASSDRGGTGELFF
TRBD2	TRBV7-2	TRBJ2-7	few	TGTGCCAGCAGCTTGGGAGGGGCAAGCGAGCAGTACTTC	CASSLGGASEQYF
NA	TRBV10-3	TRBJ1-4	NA	TGTGCCATCGGAGACGGGGATGAAAAACTGTTTTTT	CAIGDGDEKLFF